This TCR beta chain stems from a study of blood T cell repertoires in COVID-19. At the level of the study: The United States, Italy and Spain supplied acute and convalescent COVID-19 samples. In each case, the material was cDNA or gDNA derived from T cells, B-cell-depleted T cells, or PBMCs.

As handled by the study authors: For nucleated cells, counts were estimated from reference gene primer amplification. The protocol was immunoSEQ multiplex PCR, while the TCRdb copy is restricted to in-frame clones and leaves out a portion. That table supplies the V and J calls and clone size; D and trimming were determined from the DNA. The top ten clones hold 15% to 18% of a sample with roughly 76,000 clones, roughly 74% of them seen once. This CDR3 has 20 amino acids. CDR1 and CDR2 (germline): LGHNA, YSLEER. V was clipped by 3 bases and J by 2 bases; unmatched bases: 13. This TCR was recovered from a human donor in a cohort sampled during active COVID-19. The chain has TRBV4-3 and TRBJ2-1; TRBD2 aligns across 13 bases. The sample consisted of peripheral blood. The CDR3 here is CASSQVPERGLAGTYNEQFF. CDR3 nucleotide sequence: TGCGCCAGCAGCCAGGTCCCAGAGAGGGGACTAGCGGGAACCTACAATGAGCAGTTCTTC.